This TCR beta chain was identified in a study of blood T cells in healthy people across ages. The use of a sample-barcoded 5' primer and a J-beta primer mix characterized a second PCR of roughly 7 to 11 cycles. From the 5' RACE reads, TCRdb called clonotypes with MiXCR, one entry per CDR3 protein. The sample shows 700,000 to 850,000 distinct CDR3 sequences, under 40% of them seen only once. This CDR3 has 14 amino acids. Trimming removed 4 bases from V and 5 bases from J; junction bases left unmatched: 4. Germline lookup yields CDR1 SQVTM and CDR2 ANQGSEA. This chain connects TRBV29-1 to TRBJ2-1; 11 bases fit TRBD2. The specimen sequenced was blood. This clonotype was sampled from a young man in good health. CDR3: CSVAGTSGHNEQFF. Here the CDR3 DNA reads TGCAGCGTTGCTGGGACTAGCGGACACAATGAGCAGTTCTTC.